This TCR beta chain was sequenced during a study of lymphopenia after photon versus proton radiotherapy. There are 14 residues in the CDR3. V lost 6 bases and J 4 bases, leaving 13 bases between the germline ends. Per the germline V gene, CDR1 is KGHSH and CDR2 is LQKENI. Study conclusions and caveats: Relative stability marked proton patients; photon patients lost diversity and naive cells.

Some clones are missing from TCRdb's copy, which holds only in-frame ones; the method was immunoSEQ multiplex PCR. The sample has about 49,000 clones, 65% to 85% seen once. This clone was seen just once. The antigen remains undetermined. The sample consisted of peripheral blood, taken from a patient treated with photon-based radiotherapy. The receptor was isolated from a man in his fifties or sixties with gastric cancer. The V call is TRBV18, the J call TRBJ2-1; D may be TRBD2 (6 bases). CDR3 in amino acids: CASSPPGVYNEQFF. The CDR3, as DNA: TGTGCCAGCTCCCCCCCGGGGGTTTACAATGAGCAGTTCTTC.